What follows are 11 T cell receptor beta chains derived from one specimen sequenced in a study of cytomegalovirus exposure and HLA in healthy donors. 13 Jbeta primers and 60 Vbeta primers were used for the PCR. Profiling relied on immunoSEQ multiplex PCR, and the TCRdb table lists in-frame clones only, not all of them. The sample consists of more than 95,000 clones, 64% of them appearing once. The sample was PBMCs. All receptors derive from a man between 60 and 75 years old in good health and CMV-seronegative.

This clone was counted a few times. The gene calls are TRBV27 and TRBJ1-2; 8 bases fit TRBD1. V lost 6 bases and J lost 0; bases outside the gene matches: 12. CDR1 MNHEY and CDR2 SMNVEV come from the germline V gene (reference sequence). CDR3 length: 17 amino acids. CDR3 residues: CASSPRSLDRANYGYTF. CDR3 in DNA: TGTGCCAGCAGCCCCCGGAGCTTGGACAGGGCTAACTATGGCTACACCTTC.

A few counts support this clone. The genes are TRBV21-1 and TRBJ1-1. TRBV21-1 is a pseudogene. This CDR3 has 11 amino acids. The CDR3 nucleotides are TGTGCCTTTTTGCGGCTCACTGAAGCTTTCTTT. Translated: CAFLRLTEAFF.

The rearrangement links TRBV7-9 to TRBJ2-7; possible D gene TRBD2, 6 bases. CDR3 length: 15 residues. V lost 5 bases and J lost 0, with 14 bases in between. Germline loops: CDR1 SEHNR, CDR2 FQNEAQ (reference sequence). CDR3: CASSGRDLSSYEQYF. CDR3 coding DNA: TGTGCCAGCAGCGGCCGGGACTTGAGCTCCTACGAGCAGTACTTC.

The CDR3 spells CASRKRQGRWTDTQYF. DNA for the CDR3: TGTGCCAGCAGGAAAAGACAGGGAAGGTGGACAGATACGCAGTATTTT. This chain links TRBV28 with TRBJ2-3; TRBD1 matches at 7 bases. Germline V CDR1 and CDR2: MDHEN, SYDVKM. The trim removed 6 bases at V and 3 bases at J, leaving 12 bases unmatched. The CDR3 is 16 amino acids.

This clone appeared a few times. The chain is built from TRBV5-6 and TRBJ2-7; 8 positions match TRBD2. The V and J ends lost 4 bases and 0 bases, in that order; junction bases with no gene match: 6. The CDR3 consists of 15 residues. Germline V CDR1 and CDR2: SGHDT, YYEEEE. CDR3 in DNA: TGTGCCAGCAGCCGGGGGCTAGCGGGCTCCTACGAGCAGTACTTC. This codes for CASSRGLAGSYEQYF.

The chain is built from TRBV25-1 and TRBJ2-1; 7 bases agree with TRBD2. With V trimmed by 4 bases and J by 6 bases, 0 bases remained unmatched. The CDR3 is 12 amino acids. Per the germline V gene, CDR1 is MGHDK and CDR2 is SYGVNS. CDR3 sequence (DNA): TGTGCCAGCAGTGCGGGGGGCAATGAGCAGTTCTTC. It is translated as CASSAGGNEQFF.

This chain links TRBV27 with TRBJ2-7, with D maybe TRBD1 (6 bases). V shed 7 bases and J shed 0 bases, with 13 bases lying between them. CDR1 is MNHEY and CDR2 is SMNVEV in the germline V gene (reference sequence). The CDR3 runs 14 residues. The CDR3 sequence: CASKGVRSSYEQYF. The CDR3, as DNA: TGTGCCAGCAAGGGGGTGAGAAGCTCCTACGAGCAGTACTTC.

The genes are TRBV5-1 and TRBJ2-5, with 13 bases lining up with TRBD2. The trim removed 3 bases at V and 4 bases at J, leaving 6 bases unmatched. The CDR3 runs 16 residues. The germline V gene has CDR1 SGHRS and CDR2 YFSETQ. The CDR3 sequence is CASSSLTSGGTETQYF. The CDR3, as DNA: TGCGCCAGCAGCTCATTGACTAGCGGGGGGACAGAGACCCAGTACTTC. Supplemented by reference TRBV5-1 and TRBJ2-5, the full variable domain reads KAGVTQTPRYLIKTRGQQVTLSCSPISGHRSVSWYQQTPGQGLQFLFEYFSETQRNKGNFPGRFSGRQFSNSRSEMNVSTLELGDSALYLCASSSLTSGGTETQYFGPGTRLLVL.

The genes are TRBV27 and TRBJ1-2; D is undetermined. Germline V lookup: CDR1 MNHEY, CDR2 SMNVEV (reference sequence). The CDR3 runs 13 residues. V was pared by 6 bases and J by 1 base, with 9 bases between. The chain's CDR3 is CASRIGSNYGYTF. CDR3 coding DNA: TGTGCCAGCAGGATCGGGAGTAACTATGGCTACACCTTC.

This clone was found a few times. The rearrangement uses TRBV6-1 and TRBJ1-5; D is unclear. The CDR3 totals 14 residues. Germline lookup yields CDR1 MNHNS and CDR2 SASEGT. Trimming took 7 bases from V and 5 from J, leaving 15 bases between them. The CDR3 reads CASTLREPDQPQHF. As DNA, the CDR3 is TGTGCCAGCACCCTCCGGGAACCTGATCAGCCCCAGCATTTT.

V usage is TRBV4-2 and J usage is TRBJ1-2, with D possibly being TRBD1 (6 bases). Germline V CDR1 and CDR2: LGHNA, YNFKEQ. The CDR3 runs 14 residues. Trimming removed 0 bases from V and 6 bases from J, with 11 bases in between. The CDR3 nucleotides are TGTGCCAGCAGCCAAGACAGGGGTAGGGATGGCTACACCTTC. Its translation: CASSQDRGRDGYTF.